One and the same sample provided the 22 T cell receptor beta chains below, sequenced in a study of identifying expanded T cells in peripheral blood. The protocol was immunoSEQ multiplex PCR, while the TCRdb copy is restricted to in-frame clones and leaves out a portion. The table has about 85,000 clones, around 90% seen once. The sequenced sample consisted of blood. These TCRs come from a person between 18 and 75 years old in good health.

The chain couples TRBV4-3 to TRBJ1-4, with 9 bases identical to TRBD1. This CDR3 has 14 residues. Trimming took 1 base from V and 8 from J; bases not matched to a gene: 2. Germline V gives CDR1 LGHNA, CDR2 YSLEER. In DNA, the CDR3 is TGCGCCAGCAGCCAAGGGACAGGGGTGGAAAAACTGTTTTTT. Protein sequence: CASSQGTGVEKLFF.

The genes are TRBV9 and TRBJ2-2, with 7 bases lining up with TRBD1. The V gene end was trimmed by 3 bases and the J gene end by 4 bases; junction bases not matched to a gene: 12. The CDR3 is 17 amino acids. Germline V lookup: CDR1 SGDLS, CDR2 YYNGEE. The chain's CDR3 is CASSARTGPDGTGELFF. The CDR3 nucleotides are TGTGCCAGCAGCGCTCGGACAGGCCCCGACGGCACCGGGGAGCTGTTTTTT.

The rearrangement joins TRBV5-1 to TRBJ1-2; TRBD1 matches at 9 bases. V was clipped by 3 bases and J by 11 bases; unmatched bases: 11. CDR1 and CDR2 (germline): SGHRS, YFSETQ. This CDR3 has 14 residues. The CDR3 DNA reads as TGCGCCAGCAGCTCGGGACAGGGCACGTCGGGATACACCTTC. It yields the protein CASSSGQGTSGYTF.

The chain recombines TRBV4-3 with TRBJ1-2; 7 bases are a match to TRBD1. After removal of 0 bases from V and 5 bases from J, the junction contained 9 bases not matched to a gene. The CDR3 runs 16 residues. Germline V gene data show CDR1 as LGHNA and CDR2 as YSLEER. The CDR3 protein is CASSQDYSRGWYGYTF. The CDR3 DNA sequence: TGCGCCAGCAGCCAAGATTATTCCAGGGGGTGGTATGGCTACACCTTC.

This clone was found once. The chain employs TRBV5-6 and TRBJ2-2, with 7 bases that match TRBD1. V dropped 1 base and J dropped 3; count of bases not matched to a gene: 12. Looked up from germline, CDR1 is SGHDT and CDR2 is YYEEEE. The CDR3 totals 18 residues. In DNA form, the CDR3 reads TGTGCCAGCAGCTTGAGAGGGGGCTCGGTTTTGGACACCGGGGAGCTGTTTTTT. Encoded protein: CASSLRGGSVLDTGELFF.

The rearrangement joins TRBV19 to TRBJ1-1; D not resolved. Germline lookup yields CDR1 LNHDA and CDR2 SQIVND (reference sequence). The V end was cut by 3 bases, the J end by 6 bases, with 11 bases between. This CDR3 region has 13 residues. The DNA for the CDR3 is TGTGCCAGTAGTATTCGGAGGTCATCTGAAGCTTTCTTT. Amino acids: CASSIRRSSEAFF.

This clone appeared a single time. The chain joins TRBV12-5 to TRBJ2-4; D gene unclear. The V gene lost 1 base and the J gene lost 6 bases, with 4 bases spanning the gap. Looked up from germline, CDR1 is LGHNT and CDR2 is FRNRAP. The CDR3 is 12 residues long. The CDR3 reads CASGLAGNIQYF. In DNA, the CDR3 is TGTGCTAGTGGTTTGGCCGGAAACATTCAGTACTTC.

The CDR3 spells CASGTGATEAFF. Written as DNA, the CDR3 is TGTGCCTCCGGGACAGGGGCCACTGAAGCTTTCTTT. The chain has TRBV10-3 and TRBJ1-1, with TRBD1 matching over 10 bases. With 11 bases clipped from V and 4 bases from J, the junction kept 4 bases outside the gene matches. The CDR3 totals 12 residues. The V gene's germline CDR1 is ENHRY and CDR2 SYGVKD.

J is TRBJ2-2 and V is TRBV4-3; no clear D gene. V was shortened by 0 bases and J by 0 bases, with 11 bases between the two germline ends. CDR1 LGHNA and CDR2 YSLEER come from the germline V gene. The CDR3 extends over 17 amino acids. The CDR3 sequence: CASSQDKVNTNTGELFF. CDR3 coding DNA: TGCGCCAGCAGCCAAGATAAGGTGAATACGAACACCGGGGAGCTGTTTTTT.

The chain is built from TRBV18 and TRBJ2-3, with D hard to call. Trimming took off 5 bases at V and 14 bases at J, with 20 bases between the two ends. This CDR3 has 13 residues. Per the germline V gene, CDR1 is KGHSH and CDR2 is LQKENI. CDR3 protein: CASSTSHGQNTYF. CDR3 bases: TGTGCCAGCTCAACGTCCCATGGGCAGAACACGTATTTT.

Only one count was recorded for this clone. The chain couples TRBV11-2 to TRBJ2-1, with a weak D call TRBD1 (6 bases). V lost 6 bases to trimming and J lost 4 bases, with 22 bases between them. This CDR3 spans 17 amino acids. The germline V gene has CDR1 SGHAT and CDR2 FQNNGV. The CDR3 here is CASRGGRDKGNYNEQFF. The CDR3 nucleotides read TGTGCCAGCAGAGGGGGAAGGGACAAGGGAAATTACAATGAGCAGTTCTTC.

The chain uses TRBV19 and TRBJ1-5, with D tentatively TRBD1 (6 bases). Germline V gives CDR1 LNHDA, CDR2 SQIVND (reference sequence). This CDR3 has 17 residues. V dropped 5 bases and J dropped 6 bases, with 23 bases sitting between them. The chain's CDR3 is CASSVRTEGGMGQPQHF. The CDR3 DNA is TGTGCCAGTAGTGTCAGAACCGAGGGGGGCATGGGTCAGCCCCAGCATTTT.

The chain has TRBV6-6 and TRBJ2-7, with D uncertain. Trimming stripped 6 bases from V and 0 bases from J, with 18 bases between. Germline V gene data show CDR1 as MNHNY and CDR2 as SVGAGI (reference sequence). The CDR3 runs 16 residues. For the CDR3, the DNA is TGTGCCAGCAGGGCCGGGCCCTCACCTTTCTCCTACGAGCAGTACTTC. Its translation: CASRAGPSPFSYEQYF.

The J gene is TRBJ2-7, the V gene TRBV2; D is undetermined. CDR3 size: 12 residues. Trimming removed 2 bases at V and 6 bases at J, with 8 bases between. From germline, CDR1 is SNHLY and CDR2 FYNNEI. CDR3: CASSEWALEQYF. In nucleotides, the CDR3 is TGTGCCAGCAGTGAATGGGCCCTCGAGCAGTACTTC.

In this sample, this clone turned up once. The chain couples TRBV10-3 to TRBJ1-1; 9 bases line up with TRBD1. Germline V gives CDR1 ENHRY, CDR2 SYGVKD. The CDR3 runs 13 residues. J lost 3 bases, V lost 4 bases, and 0 bases had no gene match. CDR3 DNA: TGTGCCATCAGTGGACAGGGGGACACTGAAGCTTTCTTT. Amino acid sequence: CAISGQGDTEAFF.

The chain links TRBV13 to TRBJ1-2, with TRBD1 as a possible D gene (6 bases). CDR1 and CDR2 (germline): PRHDT, FYEKMQ (reference sequence). Trimming removed 0 bases from V and 4 bases from J, with 9 bases in between. This CDR3 region has 14 residues. The CDR3 DNA sequence: TGTGCCAGCAGCTTAGGGACAGGATTCTATGGCTACACCTTC. Protein: CASSLGTGFYGYTF. Together with reference TRBV13 and TRBJ1-2, the CDR3 gives the full variable domain: AAGVIQSPRHLIKEKRETATLKCYPIPRHDTVYWYQQGPGQDPQFLISFYEKMQSDKGSIPDRFSAQQFSDYHSELNMSSLELGDSALYFCASSLGTGFYGYTFGSGTRLTVV.

The chain uses TRBV19 and TRBJ1-2; D is uncertain. There are 16 residues in the CDR3. The V gene's germline CDR1 is LNHDA and CDR2 SQIVND (reference sequence). V shed 4 bases and J shed 5 bases, with 20 bases lying between them. The CDR3 is CASSRFGVGGQYGYTF. In DNA, the CDR3 is TGTGCCAGTAGTAGGTTCGGGGTCGGCGGCCAATATGGCTACACCTTC.

The chain uses TRBV11-1 and TRBJ2-4; the D gene is possibly TRBD2 (6 bases). V dropped 0 bases and J dropped 8 bases, with 17 bases sitting between them. CDR1 is SGHAT and CDR2 is FQDESV in the germline V gene (reference sequence). The CDR3 loop spans 16 amino acids. CDR3 nucleotide sequence: TGTGCCAGCAGCTTAGCTGAGTCAGGAGGGGAGGACATTCAGTACTTC. Amino acids: CASSLAESGGEDIQYF.

This rearrangement joins TRBV4-3 to TRBJ2-6; D perhaps matches TRBD1 (6 bases). Trimming pared 4 bases from V and 3 bases from J, leaving 19 bases between. Per the germline V gene, CDR1 is LGHNA and CDR2 is YSLEER. The CDR3 length is 18 residues. The CDR3 region is CASSRETGPVGGANVLTF. CDR3 coding DNA: TGCGCCAGCAGCCGGGAGACAGGCCCTGTGGGTGGGGCCAACGTCCTGACTTTC.

The rearrangement links TRBV9 to TRBJ2-5; TRBD2 aligns across 8 bases. This CDR3 is 17 amino acids long. CDR1 and CDR2 from the germline V gene are SGDLS and YYNGEE. J gave up 2 bases and V 0 bases, and 9 bases lay outside the gene matches. The CDR3 coding sequence is TGTGCCAGCAGCGTAGATAGTAGCGGGGTAGAACAAGAGACCCAGTACTTC. This gives the protein CASSVDSSGVEQETQYF.

This clone was found once. The chain joins TRBV5-1 to TRBJ2-7, with unresolved D. The germline V and J ends were trimmed by 0 bases and 3 bases, with 22 bases remaining between them. This CDR3 contains 18 residues. CDR1 SGHRS and CDR2 YFSETQ come from the germline V gene. The CDR3 DNA follows: TGCGCCAGCAGCTTGGCCAGTTCGTCCTGGGTCGAGAACTACGAGCAGTACTTC. Translated: CASSLASSSWVENYEQYF. Combining the CDR3 with reference TRBV5-1 and TRBJ2-7 gives the whole variable domain KAGVTQTPRYLIKTRGQQVTLSCSPISGHRSVSWYQQTPGQGLQFLFEYFSETQRNKGNFPGRFSGRQFSNSRSEMNVSTLELGDSALYLCASSLASSSWVENYEQYFGPGTRLTVT.

The rearrangement uses TRBV7-9 and TRBJ2-1, with 8 bases identical to TRBD1. The CDR3 is made up of 14 amino acids. V lost 5 bases to trimming and J lost 3 bases; unmatched junction nucleotides: 3. Germline lookup yields CDR1 SEHNR and CDR2 FQNEAQ (reference sequence). The CDR3 protein is CASSGQGYYNEQFF. CDR3 coding DNA: TGTGCCAGCAGCGGACAGGGTTACTACAATGAGCAGTTCTTC. Based on the CDR3 plus reference TRBV7-9 and TRBJ2-1, the full variable domain is DTGVSQNPRHKITKRGQNVTFRCDPISEHNRLYWYRQTLGQGPEFLTYFQNEAQLEKSRLLSDRFSAERPKGSFSTLEIQRTEQGDSAMYLCASSGQGYYNEQFFGPGTRLTVL.